The 26 T cell receptor beta chains below come from one sample, sequenced in a study of T-cell reconstitution after alpha-beta-depleted transplantation in children. As it was prepared, the TCRbeta library received unique molecular identifiers. TCRdb re-called the PCR reads with MiXCR, one entry per CDR3 protein. The sample records hundreds of thousands of distinct CDR3 sequences, under 15% being singletons. Sample: PBMCs, mostly from graft donor cells, taken 360 days after TCRalphabeta/CD19-depleted stem cell transplant. These receptor sequences come from a male patient aged 10-17 years who had a stem cell transplant for acute myeloid leukemia, so the T cells may come from the graft donor.

The chain combines TRBV18 with TRBJ1-1; the D gene is possibly TRBD1 (6 bases). V was cut by 3 bases and J by 4 bases, with 18 bases left in between. In germline, CDR1 is KGHSH, CDR2 LQKENI. The CDR3 runs to 16 residues. Here the CDR3 DNA reads TGTGCCAGCTCACCCAAGAACAGGGTGGAAGGCACTGAAGCTTTCTTT. The encoded protein is CASSPKNRVEGTEAFF.

V gene TRBV2 combines with J gene TRBJ1-4; the D gene is possibly TRBD1 (5 bases). The V end lost 8 bases, the J end lost 5 bases, and 18 bases lay between the germline ends. CDR1 is SNHLY and CDR2 is FYNNEI in the germline V gene. This CDR3 is 15 amino acids long. The CDR3 loop is CASYTPRGKNEKLFF. Written as DNA, the CDR3 is TGTGCCAGCTATACCCCCCGGGGGAAGAATGAAAAACTGTTTTTT.

A few counts support this clonotype. The chain couples TRBV5-1 to TRBJ1-1; TRBD1 matches at 9 bases. Germline-derived CDR1 and CDR2 are SGHRS and YFSETQ. The trim removed 0 bases at V and 0 bases at J, leaving 9 bases unmatched. The CDR3 totals 18 residues. The CDR3 reads CASSLGGQGHHLNTEAFF. The CDR3 bases are TGCGCCAGCAGCTTGGGCGGACAGGGGCACCATTTGAACACTGAAGCTTTCTTT.

The CDR3 region is CSALTGAGTEAFF. The CDR3 DNA follows: TGCAGTGCCCTTACAGGGGCGGGCACTGAAGCTTTCTTT. The rearrangement links TRBV20-1 to TRBJ1-1; 7 nucleotides align to TRBD1. Per germline, CDR1 DFQATT and CDR2 SNEGSKA (reference sequence). V trimming: 6 bases; J trimming: 4 bases; junction bases outside the gene matches: 8. The CDR3 extends over 13 amino acids.

This clonotype has a count of ten or more. The chain couples TRBV29-1 to TRBJ2-7; possible D gene TRBD2, 5 bases. The V and J ends lost 0 bases and 5 bases respectively, with 14 bases between them. This CDR3 has 14 amino acids. Germline V gives CDR1 SQVTM, CDR2 ANQGSEA. Here the CDR3 reads CSVEDRGRGDEQYF. In DNA form, the CDR3 reads TGCAGCGTTGAAGATCGAGGGCGCGGCGACGAGCAGTACTTC.

The genes are TRBV5-5 and TRBJ2-7; tentative D call: TRBD2 (6 bases). Germline V gene data show CDR1 as SGHKS and CDR2 as YYEKEE (reference sequence). CDR3 length equals 14 residues. The germline V and J ends were trimmed by 1 base and 6 bases, with 14 bases remaining between them. The chain's CDR3 is CASSLIGGLGEQYF. The CDR3 coding sequence is TGTGCCAGCAGCTTGATAGGAGGGCTCGGCGAGCAGTACTTC.

V usage is TRBV7-2 and J usage is TRBJ2-5; 7 bases match TRBD2. V trimming: 0 bases; J trimming: 2 bases; junction bases outside the gene matches: 9. Germline values: CDR1 SGHTA, CDR2 FQGNSA. This CDR3 is built from 17 residues. The CDR3 here is CASSLARPSGDQETQYF. The DNA for the CDR3 is TGTGCCAGCAGCTTAGCGCGGCCCAGCGGGGATCAAGAGACCCAGTACTTC.

This sequence joins TRBV28 and TRBJ2-3, with D possibly called TRBD1 or TRBD2 (5 bases each). This CDR3 region has 15 residues. CDR1 is MDHEN, CDR2 SYDVKM, per germline. Trimming removed 3 bases from V and 5 bases from J, with 15 bases in between. For the CDR3, the DNA is TGTGCCAGCAGTTTCAGTGGGGGAAGTGGAGATACGCAGTATTTT. This translates into CASSFSGGSGDTQYF.

The chain recombines TRBV4-3 with TRBJ2-1; D gene ambiguous. Germline V gene lookup returns CDR1 LGHNA and CDR2 YSLEER. The CDR3 has 15 residues. Between the trimmed V and J ends, which lost 0 bases and 3 bases, there was a span of 9 bases. The CDR3 sequence: CASSQDDFFYNEQFF. Here the CDR3 DNA reads TGCGCCAGCAGCCAAGATGACTTCTTCTACAATGAGCAGTTCTTC.

This clonotype was recorded many times. The rearrangement joins TRBV10-3 to TRBJ2-7; D may be TRBD1 (6 bases). Germline CDR1 ENHRY, CDR2 SYGVKD. V lost 10 bases to trimming and J lost 2 bases, with 12 bases between them. This CDR3 region has 12 residues. The CDR3 reads CATSDRTYEQYF. DNA for the CDR3: TGTGCCACTTCGGACAGAACCTACGAGCAGTACTTC.

This chain uses TRBV3-1 with TRBJ2-5; unclear D gene. Between the trimmed V and J ends, which lost 0 bases and 3 bases, there was a span of 2 bases. CDR1 is LGHDT and CDR2 is YNNKEL in the germline V gene (reference sequence). The CDR3 runs to 12 residues. In nucleotides, the CDR3 is TGTGCCAGCAGCCAAGACGAAGAGACCCAGTACTTC. As protein: CASSQDEETQYF.

This clonotype was found a few times. The CDR3 is CASSPPRDHEQYF. The CDR3 bases are TGTGCCAGCAGCCCACCGAGGGACCACGAGCAGTACTTC. The chain joins TRBV14 to TRBJ2-7; either TRBD1 or TRBD2 may supply D (5 bases each). Per the germline V gene, CDR1 is SGHDN and CDR2 is FVKESK. This CDR3 region has 13 residues. V lost 4 bases and J lost 5, with 12 bases in between.

The chain joins TRBV20-1 to TRBJ2-3; D may be TRBD2 (5 bases). The CDR3 is 15 residues long. Trimming took off 0 bases at V and 2 bases at J, with 12 bases between the two ends. The V gene's germline CDR1 is DFQATT and CDR2 SNEGSKA (reference sequence). The CDR3 bases are TGCAGTGCTAGAGATCTGGAGGCTATCACAGATACGCAGTATTTT. This encodes CSARDLEAITDTQYF.

V usage is TRBV15 and J usage is TRBJ2-2, with 8 bases fitting TRBD2. The V segment lost 1 base and the J segment 5 bases; nucleotides outside the gene matches: 12. The CDR3 contains 18 residues. Germline loops: CDR1 LNHNV, CDR2 YYDKDF (reference sequence). The CDR3 sequence: CATSRGGRAGVRTGELFF. For the CDR3, the DNA is TGTGCCACCAGCAGAGGAGGGCGAGCGGGAGTACGGACCGGGGAGCTGTTTTTT.

This clonotype was seen at least ten times. The V call is TRBV24-1, the J call TRBJ2-1, with 13 positions matching TRBD2. The CDR3 is 16 amino acids. V was pared by 3 bases and J by 6 bases, with 4 bases of the junction left unmatched. CDR1 KGHDR and CDR2 SFDVKD come from the germline V gene. As DNA, the CDR3 is TGTGCCACCAGTGATACTGGGACTAGCGGGACCAATGAGCAGTTCTTC. It is translated as CATSDTGTSGTNEQFF.

Many counts were recorded for this clonotype. The gene calls are TRBV29-1 and TRBJ2-7; the match to TRBD1 covers 8 bases. With V trimmed by 7 bases and J by 7 bases, 18 bases remained unmatched. Germline CDR1 reads SQVTM; CDR2 reads ANQGSEA. The CDR3 spans 15 residues. The CDR3 loop reads CSGPPTGDGSREQYF. The CDR3 DNA reads TGCAGCGGCCCACCGACAGGGGATGGCTCCAGGGAGCAGTACTTC.

The rearrangement links TRBV5-5 to TRBJ2-6; no clear D gene. This CDR3 contains 17 residues. The germline V gene has CDR1 SGHKS and CDR2 YYEKEE (reference sequence). V lost 0 bases, J lost 0 bases, and 10 bases lay in between. The CDR3 DNA reads TGTGCCAGCAGCTTGGTTGGCAGCAACTCTGGGGCCAACGTCCTGACTTTC. It translates to CASSLVGSNSGANVLTF.

This sequence joins TRBV7-6 and TRBJ1-1; 8 positions match TRBD1. The junction had 6 bases not matched to a gene; V was cut back by 5 bases and J by 1 base. This CDR3 region has 15 residues. Germline V lookup: CDR1 SGHVS, CDR2 FNYEAQ. DNA for the CDR3: TGTGCCAGCAGCCCAAAGACAGGGGAGAACACTGAAGCTTTCTTT. Amino acids: CASSPKTGENTEAFF.

This clonotype has at least ten counts. The rearrangement uses TRBV21-1 and TRBJ2-7; the D call of TRBD1 is as the table states it, not checked on the DNA. TRBV21-1 is a pseudogene segment. The CDR3 runs 16 residues. DNA for the CDR3: TGTGCCAGCAGCCCATTAACGCGGGGGCGACCCTACGAGCAGTACTTC. Amino acid sequence: CASSPLTRGRPYEQYF.

Many counts were recorded for this clonotype. This chain joins TRBV29-1 and TRBJ2-7; 12 positions match TRBD2. Trimming took 2 bases from V and 6 from J; bases not matched to a gene: 5. The germline V gene has CDR1 SQVTM and CDR2 ANQGSEA. This CDR3 spans 14 amino acids. The CDR3 DNA reads as TGCAGCGTTGAAATACTAGCGGGAGGTGGCGAGCAGTACTTC. Translating gives CSVEILAGGGEQYF.

For the CDR3, the DNA is TGTGCCAGCAGCGCCAAAGACAGGAGTAACGGGGAGCTGTTTTTT. Translating it yields CASSAKDRSNGELFF. The V and J genes are TRBV7-9 and TRBJ2-2; D perhaps matches TRBD1 (6 bases). The V end lost 5 bases, the J end lost 7 bases, and 17 bases lay between the germline ends. Per the germline V gene, CDR1 is SEHNR and CDR2 is FQNEAQ (reference sequence). The CDR3 extends over 15 amino acids.

This clonotype was observed a few times. J is TRBJ2-2 and V is TRBV18; D uncertain. In germline, CDR1 is KGHSH, CDR2 LQKENI. The CDR3 covers 14 residues. V dropped 5 bases and J dropped 4 bases, with 11 bases sitting between them. The CDR3 protein is CASSTVWVTGELFF. The CDR3 DNA sequence: TGTGCCAGCTCAACGGTCTGGGTCACCGGGGAGCTGTTTTTT.

The J gene is TRBJ2-1, the V gene TRBV20-1; 7 positions agree with TRBD1. Germline assignment: CDR1 DFQATT and CDR2 SNEGSKA (reference sequence). With 6 bases clipped from V and 5 bases from J, the junction kept 10 bases outside the gene matches. The CDR3 runs 14 residues. The CDR3: CSAFTGEINNEQFF. As DNA, the CDR3 is TGCAGTGCGTTCACAGGGGAAATCAACAATGAGCAGTTCTTC.

The sample holds many counts of this clonotype. The chain is built from TRBV29-1 and TRBJ2-7; maybe TRBD1 (6 bases). Per germline, CDR1 SQVTM and CDR2 ANQGSEA. The germline V and J ends were trimmed by 4 bases and 6 bases, with 13 bases remaining between them. The CDR3 is 12 amino acids. Here the CDR3 DNA reads TGCAGCGTTGCAGTCAGGGGTGGCGAGCAGTACTTC. Protein sequence: CSVAVRGGEQYF.

The rearrangement links TRBV4-3 to TRBJ2-7; TRBD1 is a possible D gene (6 bases). CDR1 LGHNA and CDR2 YSLEER come from the germline V gene. Trimming stripped 0 bases from V and 9 bases from J, with 18 bases between. There are 15 residues in the CDR3. DNA of the CDR3: TGCGCCAGCAGCCAAGATAAACAGGGTGGGTTCGGGCAGTACTTC. Residues: CASSQDKQGGFGQYF.

The V call is TRBV20-1, the J call TRBJ2-1; 8 positions agree with TRBD2. Germline CDR1 and CDR2: DFQATT and SNEGSKA (reference sequence). V was clipped by 4 bases and J by 5 bases; unmatched bases: 10. CDR3 length: 15 amino acids. The CDR3 DNA follows: TGCAGTGCTAAGAGGTCGGGAGGGGTTAACAATGAGCAGTTCTTC. Protein: CSAKRSGGVNNEQFF.